Below, 15 T cell receptor beta chains from the same sample are listed, as sequenced in a study of blood T cell repertoires in COVID-19. TCRdb's copy holds only in-frame clones and misses some; the assay was immunoSEQ multiplex PCR. The sample lists around 16,000 clones; around 80% were seen once. Sequencing was done on a sample of peripheral blood. The receptors shown here come from a human donor in a cohort sampled during active COVID-19.

This chain connects TRBV5-1 to TRBJ1-6; 8 bases line up with TRBD1. The ends lost 4 bases at V and 7 bases at J; junction bases unmatched: 7. The CDR3 is 15 residues long. Per the germline V gene, CDR1 is SGHRS and CDR2 is YFSETQ. In DNA form, the CDR3 reads TGCGCCAGCAGCATCCGGACAGGGACGAATTCACCCCTCCACTTT. Encoded protein: CASSIRTGTNSPLHF.

The gene calls are TRBV6-5 and TRBJ2-6; D is undetermined. Trimming stripped 4 bases from V and 0 bases from J, with 10 bases between. Germline CDR1 is MNHEY and CDR2 is SVGAGI. There are 16 residues in the CDR3. For the CDR3, the DNA is TGTGCCAGCAGTTCCCCAGGAAGCTCTGGGGCCAACGTCCTGACTTTC. Translation gives CASSSPGSSGANVLTF.

The chain recombines TRBV10-3 with TRBJ2-7, with a tentative D call TRBD1 (5 bases). This CDR3 is built from 14 residues. The germline V gene has CDR1 ENHRY and CDR2 SYGVKD. Trimming removed 6 bases at V and 4 bases at J, with 16 bases between. The CDR3 region has the DNA TGTGCCATCAGCGTAGCTTTAGCAGGGTACGAGCAGTACTTC. It encodes CAISVALAGYEQYF.

For this clone: The same CDR3 can be traced to other DNA sequences in this sample. This chain uses TRBV30 with TRBJ1-2, with TRBD1 identical over 7 bases. Trimming cost V 5 bases and J 4 bases; bases outside gene matches: 7. This CDR3 contains 13 residues. CDR1 GTSNPN and CDR2 SVGIG come from the germline V gene (reference sequence). The CDR3: CAWSRDRPYGYTF. CDR3 nucleotide sequence: TGTGCCTGGTCTCGGGACAGACCCTATGGCTACACCTTC.

This chain connects TRBV15 to TRBJ1-2; 7 positions match TRBD1. The CDR3 sequence is 15 residues long. V gave up 4 bases and J gave up 4 bases; unmatched junction bases: 9. Germline CDR1 reads LNHNV; CDR2 reads YYDKDF (reference sequence). The CDR3 DNA is TGTGCCACCAGCACCCAGACAGGGACCATCTATGGCTACACCTTC. Its protein is CATSTQTGTIYGYTF.

The chain is built from TRBV10-3 and TRBJ1-1; no clear D. Germline CDR1 is ENHRY and CDR2 is SYGVKD. Between the trimmed V and J ends, which lost 2 bases and 4 bases, there was a span of 11 bases. The CDR3 contains 14 residues. Here the CDR3 reads CAISEKRDITEAFF. CDR3 DNA: TGTGCCATCAGTGAGAAGAGGGATATCACTGAAGCTTTCTTT.

This chain links TRBV5-4 with TRBJ1-1; the match to TRBD1 covers 10 bases. The CDR3 spans 16 residues. Losses at the gene ends were 4 bases for V and 4 bases for J; bases not matched to a gene: 10. CDR1 is SGHNT and CDR2 is YYREEE in the germline V gene (reference sequence). CDR3 region: CASSAHTGQGSTEAFF. The CDR3 nucleotides are TGTGCCAGCAGCGCACACACGGGACAGGGGAGCACTGAAGCTTTCTTT.

This chain uses TRBV24-1 with TRBJ2-2; 7 nucleotides agree with TRBD1. The V gene's germline CDR1 is KGHDR and CDR2 SFDVKD. J lost 0 bases, V lost 3 bases, and 6 bases had no gene match. The CDR3 sequence is 17 residues long. CDR3 sequence (DNA): TGTGCCACCAGTGATCGACGACAGGGTCCGAACACCGGGGAGCTGTTTTTT. It translates to CATSDRRQGPNTGELFF.

The genes are TRBV28 and TRBJ2-7; 8 nucleotides line up with TRBD2. CDR1 is MDHEN and CDR2 is SYDVKM in the germline V gene. J was trimmed by 0 bases and V by 6 bases; bases with no gene match: 7. The CDR3 loop spans 15 amino acids. CDR3 nucleotide sequence: TGTGCCAGCAGCCAACCCGGGACTAGCTCCTACGAGCAGTACTTC. Translation gives CASSQPGTSSYEQYF.

The gene calls are TRBV5-5 and TRBJ1-6; D is perhaps TRBD1 (6 bases). Trimming removed 4 bases from V and 8 bases from J, with 10 bases in between. Germline-derived CDR1 and CDR2 are SGHKS and YYEKEE (reference sequence). The CDR3 sequence is 13 residues long. The CDR3, as DNA: TGTGCCAGCAGCCGGACAGATTATTCACCCCTCCACTTT. Translated: CASSRTDYSPLHF.

This clone was detected only once. The chain couples TRBV5-6 to TRBJ1-6, with D perhaps TRBD1 (6 bases). The ends were cut back, 0 bases at V and 15 bases at J, with 25 bases in the middle. There are 17 residues in the CDR3. The germline V gene encodes CDR1 SGHDT and CDR2 YYEEEE. CDR3 sequence: CASSLGASGTPRGNLHF. The CDR3 bases are TGTGCCAGCAGCTTGGGGGCATCAGGGACCCCCAGGGGTAACCTCCACTTT.

The chain links TRBV28 to TRBJ2-7; 7 bases match TRBD2. The CDR3 covers 14 residues. Germline values: CDR1 MDHEN, CDR2 SYDVKM. With 8 bases clipped from V and 2 bases from J, the junction kept 9 bases outside the gene matches. The CDR3 nucleotides read TGTGCCAGCGGATCAGCGGGACCCACCTACGAGCAGTACTTC. Residues: CASGSAGPTYEQYF.

This clone appeared once. This chain joins TRBV9 and TRBJ2-7, with 7 bases identical to TRBD1. The CDR3 contains 15 residues. Unmatched junction bases numbered 4, after V lost 0 bases and J lost 1 base. CDR1 and CDR2 from the germline V gene are SGDLS and YYNGEE. Written as DNA, the CDR3 is TGTGCCAGCAGCGTAGGGGGACAGAATTCCTACGAGCAGTACTTC. Translation gives CASSVGGQNSYEQYF.

The rearrangement links TRBV6-2 or TRBV6-3 to TRBJ2-1, with 12 bases fitting TRBD2. V lost 4 bases to trimming and J lost 2 bases; unmatched junction nucleotides: 6. The germline CDR1 and CDR2 sequences are MNHEY and SVGEGT. The CDR3 extends over 17 amino acids. The DNA for the CDR3 is TGTGCCAGCAGTTCCAGGACTAGCGGGACAACCTACAATGAGCAGTTCTTC. The encoded protein is CASSSRTSGTTYNEQFF.

About this clone: Other DNA sequences from this sample encode an identical CDR3 as well. The rearrangement links TRBV4-2 to TRBJ1-2; no firm D call. Germline lookup yields CDR1 LGHNA and CDR2 YNFKEQ. CDR3 length: 13 amino acids. Trimming pared 0 bases from V and 5 bases from J, leaving 7 bases between. Here the CDR3 DNA reads TGTGCCAGCAGCCAAGAGACGGGGTATGGCTACACCTTC. Amino acid sequence: CASSQETGYGYTF.